This T cell receptor beta chain was captured in a study of T cell repertoires in cytomegalovirus infection. Study in general: Indicated by public TCR beta signatures were CMV infection and matching HLA type.

This clonotype was seen a handful of times. What it binds is not known. TCRdb reprocessed the reads with MiXCR, giving one entry per CDR3 protein. This table holds approximately 140,000 distinct CDR3 sequences, almost 9% found once. The V gene lost 0 bases and the J gene lost 7 bases, with 16 bases spanning the gap. The germline V gene encodes CDR1 DFQATT and CDR2 SNEGSKA (reference sequence). The CDR3 is made up of 14 amino acids. General study findings and limits: Individuals carrying CMV plus the relevant HLA were identified by cumulative frequency of public TCR beta families.

The origin of this receptor is a human donor in good health (CMV status not recorded). Some clones in this sample may be carry-over from other donors' samples. The sequenced material came from PBMCs. The chain uses TRBV20-1 and TRBJ2-7; a possible D gene is TRBD1 (6 bases). This CDR3 is CSARDPTGPGEQYF. For the CDR3, the DNA is TGCAGTGCTAGAGATCCCACAGGGCCTGGGGAGCAGTACTTC.